This T cell receptor (beta chain) was found in a study of blood T cell repertoires in COVID-19. Turning to the study itself: There were acute and convalescent COVID-19 samples, and they came from the United States, Italy and Spain.

V lost 4 bases and J lost 2, with 14 bases in between. Germline CDR1 and CDR2: LGHDT and YNNKEL (reference sequence). This CDR3 region has 15 residues. Method: immunoSEQ multiplex PCR; TCRdb's copy keeps in-frame clones and lacks some. Counted here are 150,000 to 200,000 clones, around 76% occurring once; the ten biggest clones make up 7.8%. The sample consisted of peripheral blood. The chain recombines TRBV3-1 (or the pseudogene TRBV3-2) with TRBJ1-2; D not certain. This sequence originates from a woman aged 55-69 years with COVID-19, enrolled during active disease. The CDR3 sequence is CASSPRRADNYGYTF. The CDR3 bases are TGTGCCAGCAGCCCCCGGCGGGCTGACAACTATGGCTACACCTTC.